The 2 T cell receptor beta chains given below trace back to one sample, sequenced in a study of cytomegalovirus exposure and HLA in healthy donors. The PCR made use of 60 Vbeta and 13 Jbeta primers. The protocol was immunoSEQ multiplex PCR, while the TCRdb copy is restricted to in-frame clones and leaves out a portion. The data show more than 150,000 clones, with approximately 80% seen just once and around 2% held by the top ten. Sequencing was done on a sample of PBMCs. These receptor sequences come from a woman between 18 and 30 years old in good health and CMV-seropositive.

V and J are TRBV19 and TRBJ2-7, with TRBD2 identical over 7 bases. The germline gives CDR1 LNHDA, CDR2 SQIVND (reference sequence). The CDR3 runs 14 residues. The J segment lost 2 bases and the V segment lost 8 bases, leaving 9 bases of the junction unmatched. CDR3 amino acids: CASAHAGGTYEQYF. The CDR3 DNA reads TGTGCCAGTGCCCACGCCGGGGGGACCTACGAGCAGTACTTC.

CDR3 bases: TGCAGCGTTGATAGTTCGGCGGGGGGCACAGATACGCAGTATTTT. It encodes CSVDSSAGGTDTQYF. The rearrangement links TRBV29-1 to TRBJ2-3; 7 bases match TRBD2. The CDR3 is made up of 15 amino acids. With V trimmed by 3 bases and J by 1 base, 7 bases remained unmatched. From germline, CDR1 is SQVTM and CDR2 ANQGSEA.